This T cell receptor beta chain was sequenced for a study of blood T cell repertoires in COVID-19. The CDR3 covers 13 residues. Germline V gives CDR1 MGHDK, CDR2 SYGVNS. The J segment lost 0 bases and the V segment lost 8 bases, leaving 3 bases of the junction unmatched. Authors' data handling: It was from reference gene primer amplification that nucleated cell counts were estimated. Assay used: immunoSEQ multiplex PCR; TCRdb lists only in-frame clones, some missing. D and trimming were read from the DNA, whereas the V and J calls and clone size are those reported in that table. The sample consists of some 260,000 clones, about 89% of them appearing once.

The chain couples TRBV25-1 to TRBJ2-7; TRBD1 matches 8 bases. The material sequenced was PBMCs or T cells enriched from blood (not recorded which). The TCR comes from a man between 35 and 55 years old who had recovered from COVID-19. CDR3 in amino acids: CASRDRNSYEQYF. DNA for the CDR3: TGTGCCAGCCGGGACAGGAACTCCTACGAGCAGTACTTC.